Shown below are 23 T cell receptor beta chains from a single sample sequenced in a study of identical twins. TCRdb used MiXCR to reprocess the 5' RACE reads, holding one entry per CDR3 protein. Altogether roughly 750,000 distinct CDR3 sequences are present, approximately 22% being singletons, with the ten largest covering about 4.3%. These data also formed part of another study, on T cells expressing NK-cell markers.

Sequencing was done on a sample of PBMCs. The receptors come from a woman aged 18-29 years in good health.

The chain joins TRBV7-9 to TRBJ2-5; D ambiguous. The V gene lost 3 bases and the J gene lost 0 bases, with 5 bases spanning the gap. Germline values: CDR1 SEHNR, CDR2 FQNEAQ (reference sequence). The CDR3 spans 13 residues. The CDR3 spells CASSLADQETQYF. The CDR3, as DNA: TGTGCCAGCAGCTTGGCGGACCAAGAGACCCAGTACTTC.

The CDR3 spells CSAPGTSGYNEQFF. The CDR3, as DNA: TGCAGTGCTCCAGGGACTAGCGGATACAATGAGCAGTTCTTC. The chain uses TRBV20-1 and TRBJ2-1; 11 bases agree with TRBD2. The germline gives CDR1 DFQATT, CDR2 SNEGSKA (reference sequence). The CDR3 consists of 14 residues. V was clipped by 5 bases and J by 4 bases; unmatched bases: 4.

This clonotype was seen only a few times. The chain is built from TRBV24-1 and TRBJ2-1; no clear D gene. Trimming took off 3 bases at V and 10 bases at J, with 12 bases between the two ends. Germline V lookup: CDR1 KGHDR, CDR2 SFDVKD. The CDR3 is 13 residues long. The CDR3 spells CATSDQAYSEQFF. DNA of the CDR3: TGTGCCACCAGTGATCAGGCCTATTCAGAGCAGTTCTTC.

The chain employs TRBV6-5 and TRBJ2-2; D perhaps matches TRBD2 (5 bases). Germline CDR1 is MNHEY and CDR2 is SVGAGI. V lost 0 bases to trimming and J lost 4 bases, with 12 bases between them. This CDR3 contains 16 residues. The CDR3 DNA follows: TGTGCCAGCAGTTACTCCCCTACTGGGAGCACCGGGGAGCTGTTTTTT. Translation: CASSYSPTGSTGELFF.

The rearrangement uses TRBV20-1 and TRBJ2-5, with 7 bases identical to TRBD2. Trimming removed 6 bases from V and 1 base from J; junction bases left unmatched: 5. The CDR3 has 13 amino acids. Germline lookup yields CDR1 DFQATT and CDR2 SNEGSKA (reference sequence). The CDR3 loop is CSARSGIQETQYF. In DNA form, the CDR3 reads TGCAGTGCCCGAAGCGGGATCCAAGAGACCCAGTACTTC.

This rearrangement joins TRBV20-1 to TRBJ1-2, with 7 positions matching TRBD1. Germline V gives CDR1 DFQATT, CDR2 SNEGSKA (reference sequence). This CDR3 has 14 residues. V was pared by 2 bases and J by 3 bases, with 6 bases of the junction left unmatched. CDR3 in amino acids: CSARPTGSDYGYTF. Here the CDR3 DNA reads TGCAGTGCTAGACCGACAGGGAGTGACTATGGCTACACCTTC.

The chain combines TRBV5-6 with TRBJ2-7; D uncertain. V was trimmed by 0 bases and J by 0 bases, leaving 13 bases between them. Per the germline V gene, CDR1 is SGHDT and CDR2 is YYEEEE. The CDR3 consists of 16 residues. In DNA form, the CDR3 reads TGTGCCAGCAGCTTGGAATTTGGCGCAGCCTCCTACGAGCAGTACTTC. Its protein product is CASSLEFGAASYEQYF.

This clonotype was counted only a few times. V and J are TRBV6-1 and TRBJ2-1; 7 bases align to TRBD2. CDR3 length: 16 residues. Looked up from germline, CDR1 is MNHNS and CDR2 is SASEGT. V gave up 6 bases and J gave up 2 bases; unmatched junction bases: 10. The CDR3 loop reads CASSGASGITYNEQFF. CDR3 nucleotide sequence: TGTGCCAGCAGCGGGGCGAGCGGGATTACCTACAATGAGCAGTTCTTC.

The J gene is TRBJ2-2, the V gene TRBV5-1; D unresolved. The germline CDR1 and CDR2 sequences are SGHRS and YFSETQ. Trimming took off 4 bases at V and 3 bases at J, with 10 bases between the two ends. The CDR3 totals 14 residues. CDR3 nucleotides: TGCGCCAGCAGCCATCGAATGGACACCGGGGAGCTGTTTTTT. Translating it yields CASSHRMDTGELFF.

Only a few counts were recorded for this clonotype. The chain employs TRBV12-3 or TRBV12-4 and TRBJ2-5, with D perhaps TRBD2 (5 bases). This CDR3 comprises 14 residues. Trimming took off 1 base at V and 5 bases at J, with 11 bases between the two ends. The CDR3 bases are TGTGCCAGCAGTTTAGGATCGGGATGGGAGACCCAGTACTTC. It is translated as CASSLGSGWETQYF.

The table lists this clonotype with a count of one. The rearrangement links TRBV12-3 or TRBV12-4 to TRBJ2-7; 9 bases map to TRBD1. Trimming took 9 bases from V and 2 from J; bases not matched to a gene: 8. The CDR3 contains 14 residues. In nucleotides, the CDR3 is TGTGCCAGTAGGACAGGGGCCCCCCCCTACGAGCAGTACTTC. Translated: CASRTGAPPYEQYF.

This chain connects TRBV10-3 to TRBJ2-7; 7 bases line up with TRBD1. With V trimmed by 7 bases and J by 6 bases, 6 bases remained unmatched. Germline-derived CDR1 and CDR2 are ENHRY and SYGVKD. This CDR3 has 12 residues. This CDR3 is CAITPTGREQYF. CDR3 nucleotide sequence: TGTGCCATCACGCCGACAGGGCGCGAGCAGTACTTC.

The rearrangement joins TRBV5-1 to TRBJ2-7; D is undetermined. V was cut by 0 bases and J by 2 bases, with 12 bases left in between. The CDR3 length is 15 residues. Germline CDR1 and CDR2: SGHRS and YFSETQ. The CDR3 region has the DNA TGCGCCAGCAGCTTGGCCCGCCAGCCCACCTACGAGCAGTACTTC. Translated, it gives CASSLARQPTYEQYF.

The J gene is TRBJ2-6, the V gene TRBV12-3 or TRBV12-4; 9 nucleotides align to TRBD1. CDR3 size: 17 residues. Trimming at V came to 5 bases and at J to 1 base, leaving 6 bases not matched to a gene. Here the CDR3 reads CASSLRTGVSGANVLTF. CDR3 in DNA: TGTGCCAGCAGTCTCCGGACAGGGGTTTCTGGGGCCAACGTCCTGACTTTC.

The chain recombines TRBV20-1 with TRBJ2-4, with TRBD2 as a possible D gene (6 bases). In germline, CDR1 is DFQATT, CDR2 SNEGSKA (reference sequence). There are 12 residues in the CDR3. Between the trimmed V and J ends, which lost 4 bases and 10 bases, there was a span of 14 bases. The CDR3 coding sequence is TGCAGTGCTAAGAGGACCGGGGGAATTCAGTACTTC. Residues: CSAKRTGGIQYF.

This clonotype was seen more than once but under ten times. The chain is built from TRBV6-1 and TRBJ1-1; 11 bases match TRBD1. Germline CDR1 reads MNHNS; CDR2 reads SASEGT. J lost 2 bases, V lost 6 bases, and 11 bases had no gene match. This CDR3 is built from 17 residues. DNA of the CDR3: TGTGCCAGCAGCTCACGCAGGACAGGGGGCTCCAACACTGAAGCTTTCTTT. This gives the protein CASSSRRTGGSNTEAFF.

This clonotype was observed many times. The CDR3 here is CASSLTQDTQYF. DNA for the CDR3: TGCGCCAGCAGCCTGACACAAGATACGCAGTATTTT. The V and J genes are TRBV5-1 and TRBJ2-3; D ambiguous. The CDR3 runs to 12 residues. V lost 4 bases and J lost 5, with 8 bases in between. Germline assignment: CDR1 SGHRS and CDR2 YFSETQ.

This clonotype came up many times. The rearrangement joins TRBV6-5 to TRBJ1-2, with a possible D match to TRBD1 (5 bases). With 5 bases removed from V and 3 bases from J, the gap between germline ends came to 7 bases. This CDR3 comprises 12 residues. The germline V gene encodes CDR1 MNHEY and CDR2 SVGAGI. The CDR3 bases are TGTGCCAGCAGTCCAGGGTACTATGGCTACACCTTC. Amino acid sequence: CASSPGYYGYTF.

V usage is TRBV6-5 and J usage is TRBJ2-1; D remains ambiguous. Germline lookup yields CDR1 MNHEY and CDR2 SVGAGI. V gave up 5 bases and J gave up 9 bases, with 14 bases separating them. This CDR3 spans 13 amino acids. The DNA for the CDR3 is TGTGCCAGCAGTAACCCCCAGCGCGGTGAGCAGTTCTTC. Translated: CASSNPQRGEQFF.

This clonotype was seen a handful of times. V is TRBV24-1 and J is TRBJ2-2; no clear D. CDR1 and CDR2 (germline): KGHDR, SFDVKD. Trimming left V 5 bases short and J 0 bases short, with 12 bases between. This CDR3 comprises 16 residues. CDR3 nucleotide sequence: TGTGCCACCAGTGCACACGGGTCAGCGAACACCGGGGAGCTGTTTTTT. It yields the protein CATSAHGSANTGELFF.

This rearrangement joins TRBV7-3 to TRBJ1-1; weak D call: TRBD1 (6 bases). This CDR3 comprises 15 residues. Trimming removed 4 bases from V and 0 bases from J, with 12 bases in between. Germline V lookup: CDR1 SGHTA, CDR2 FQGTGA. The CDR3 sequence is CASSSLGHLNTEAFF. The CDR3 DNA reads TGTGCCAGCAGCTCCCTGGGACATCTGAACACTGAAGCTTTCTTT.

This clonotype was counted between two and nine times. The CDR3 DNA reads TGTGCCACCTTACAGGACAATGAGCAGTTCTTC. Its translation is CATLQDNEQFF. The V and J genes are TRBV24-1 and TRBJ2-1; D might be TRBD1 (5 bases). Germline-derived CDR1 and CDR2 are KGHDR and SFDVKD. Trimming cost V 9 bases and J 5 bases, with 7 bases left between them. CDR3 length: 11 residues.

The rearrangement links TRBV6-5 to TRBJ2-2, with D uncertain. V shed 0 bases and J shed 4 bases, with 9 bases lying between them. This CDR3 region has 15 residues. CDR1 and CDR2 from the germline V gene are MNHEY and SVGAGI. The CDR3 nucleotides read TGTGCCAGCAGTTACTCGACCAGAAGCACCGGGGAGCTGTTTTTT. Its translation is CASSYSTRSTGELFF.